This TCR beta chain stems from a study of cytomegalovirus exposure and HLA in healthy donors. V was clipped by 6 bases and J by 4 bases; unmatched bases: 4. Germline V gene sequence: CDR1 PRHDT, CDR2 FYEKMQ (reference sequence). The length of the CDR3 is 15 residues. PCR amplification relied on 60 Vbeta primers (plus 13 Jbeta primers). Measured with immunoSEQ multiplex PCR; TCRdb has only the in-frame clones, and not every one. The repertoire consists of more than 90,000 clones, with roughly two thirds occurring once and the leading ten covering 2% to 2.5%. The chain combines TRBV13 with TRBJ2-1, with 12 positions matching TRBD2. This sequence was found in a woman aged 30 to 39 in good health and CMV-seronegative. The source material was PBMCs. CDR3 DNA sequence: TGTGCCAGCAGACCGACTAGCGGGAGTTACAATGAGCAGTTCTTC. It is translated as CASRPTSGSYNEQFF.